Presented here are 28 T cell receptor beta chains from one specimen sequenced in a study of vaccination and CD4 T cells after COVID-19. Treatment given: roughly 10-day PBMC culture with coronavirus spike peptide pools or control peptides (ViraFEST assay). The Oncomine TCR Beta short-read assay was applied to DNA of cultured CD4+ T cells. TCRdb independently ran MiXCR on the PCR reads; one entry per CDR3 protein. The table has roughly 19,000 distinct CDR3 sequences, 56% seen once. Their recognized antigens are unknown. Sequencing used CD4+ T cells from blood, cultured in vitro. The receptors stem from a human donor who had recovered from COVID-19.

This clonotype was found once. This sequence joins TRBV27 and TRBJ2-7; D is unresolved. The CDR3 runs 15 residues. Germline CDR1 MNHEY, CDR2 SMNVEV (reference sequence). V was trimmed by 4 bases and J by 2 bases, leaving 15 bases between them. CDR3 DNA sequence: TGTGCCAGCAGTTCCCCGGCGAGAGCCCCCTACGAGCAGTACTTC. Protein product: CASSSPARAPYEQYF.

This sequence joins TRBV20-1 and TRBJ1-1, with D tentatively TRBD1 (6 bases). V was shortened by 5 bases and J by 5 bases, with 12 bases between the two germline ends. In germline, CDR1 is DFQATT, CDR2 SNEGSKA (reference sequence). This CDR3 contains 12 residues. CDR3 bases: TGCAGTGCTCTCAGGGGAGGGACTGAAGCTTTCTTT. Translating it yields CSALRGGTEAFF.

The table lists this clonotype with a few counts. The genes are TRBV27 and TRBJ1-5, with no clear D. This CDR3 spans 15 amino acids. CDR1 MNHEY and CDR2 SMNVEV come from the germline V gene (reference sequence). The germline V and J ends were trimmed by 0 bases and 3 bases, with 9 bases remaining between them. The CDR3 coding sequence is TGTGCCAGCAGTTTATCGGGTCAAGACAATCAGCCCCAGCATTTT. This translates into CASSLSGQDNQPQHF.

This clonotype was observed a handful of times. The chain carries TRBV6-9 and TRBJ2-1, with 9 bases aligning to TRBD1. Trimming cost V 0 bases and J 4 bases; bases outside gene matches: 16. The CDR3 loop spans 20 amino acids. Looked up from germline, CDR1 is MNHGY and CDR2 is SVAAGI. The CDR3 DNA follows: TGTGCCAGCAGTTATTCCCCAACCCCCGCGGACAGGGGCAATTACAATGAGCAGTTCTTC. It encodes CASSYSPTPADRGNYNEQFF.

This clonotype was counted only a few times. This CDR3 is CASGTGGSYEQYF. CDR3 nucleotides: TGTGCCAGCGGGACAGGGGGCTCCTACGAGCAGTACTTC. The chain couples TRBV7-9 to TRBJ2-7; TRBD1 agrees at 11 bases. Germline-derived CDR1 and CDR2 are SEHNR and FQNEAQ (reference sequence). The CDR3 is 13 residues long. V shed 8 bases, J shed 0 bases, and the junction held 0 bases outside the gene matches.

The J gene is TRBJ2-7, the V gene TRBV20-1, with 11 positions matching TRBD2. Trimming cost V 1 base and J 5 bases; bases outside gene matches: 7. The CDR3 runs to 15 residues. The V gene's germline CDR1 is DFQATT and CDR2 SNEGSKA (reference sequence). The CDR3 protein is CSARVPASGRHEQYF. In DNA, the CDR3 is TGCAGTGCTAGAGTCCCAGCTAGCGGGAGGCACGAGCAGTACTTC.

The chain carries TRBV15 and TRBJ1-1; 7 bases agree with TRBD1. CDR1 and CDR2 (germline): LNHNV, YYDKDF (reference sequence). The ends lost 11 bases at V and 5 bases at J; junction bases unmatched: 14. The CDR3 contains 14 residues. CDR3 coding DNA: TGTGCCTCCTCTAGGAGGAACAGGGGTACTGAAGCTTTCTTT. Encoded protein: CASSRRNRGTEAFF.

J is TRBJ1-1 and V is TRBV19; D ambiguous. The germline CDR1 and CDR2 sequences are LNHDA and SQIVND (reference sequence). V shed 3 bases and J shed 4 bases, with 9 bases lying between them. This CDR3 region has 13 residues. CDR3: CASSIKGSTEAFF. The CDR3 nucleotides are TGTGCCAGTAGTATTAAGGGAAGCACTGAAGCTTTCTTT.

The J gene is TRBJ2-3, the V gene TRBV27, with 8 nucleotides matching TRBD2. V lost 5 bases and J lost 4; bases outside the gene matches: 5. The CDR3 runs 14 residues. Germline CDR1 reads MNHEY; CDR2 reads SMNVEV (reference sequence). As DNA, the CDR3 is TGTGCCAGCAGTCTAGGACTAGCCTCAGATACGCAGTATTTT. This encodes CASSLGLASDTQYF.

This clonotype has just a few counts. The chain recombines TRBV19 with TRBJ1-2; TRBD1 agrees at 9 bases. Germline CDR1 LNHDA, CDR2 SQIVND (reference sequence). The CDR3 totals 13 residues. The V segment lost 6 bases and the J segment 4 bases; nucleotides outside the gene matches: 3. The CDR3 region has the DNA TGTGCCAGTAGGGTGGGACAGGGCTATGGCTACACCTTC. This codes for CASRVGQGYGYTF.

This clonotype was seen a few times. V is TRBV19 and J is TRBJ1-2; D gene uncertain. CDR1 and CDR2 from the germline V gene are LNHDA and SQIVND (reference sequence). The CDR3 covers 12 residues. Trimming left V 5 bases short and J 6 bases short, with 10 bases between. CDR3 protein: CASSAQWDGYTF. The DNA for the CDR3 is TGTGCCAGTAGTGCCCAGTGGGATGGCTACACCTTC.

The chain joins TRBV19 to TRBJ1-1; D gene unclear. The CDR3 consists of 14 residues. Germline CDR1 reads LNHDA; CDR2 reads SQIVND (reference sequence). V gave up 11 bases and J gave up 4 bases, with 20 bases separating them. CDR3 nucleotides: TGTGCCTCCCTGGAGAGCGATTGGACCACTGAAGCTTTCTTT. Translated, it gives CASLESDWTTEAFF.

The chain uses TRBV5-3 and TRBJ2-7, with D tentatively TRBD2 (6 bases). TRBV5-3 is identified as an open reading frame with a role that is uncertain. V dropped 3 bases and J dropped 6 bases, with 25 bases sitting between them. This CDR3 region has 17 residues. CDR3 loop: CARSSITPGLGFGEQYF. The CDR3 nucleotides are TGTGCCAGAAGCTCAATAACTCCGGGACTGGGTTTCGGCGAGCAGTACTTC.

This chain links TRBV7-2 with TRBJ2-3, with 12 bases that match TRBD2. Germline V gene lookup returns CDR1 SGHTA and CDR2 FQGNSA. V dropped 5 bases and J dropped 6; count of bases not matched to a gene: 9. The CDR3 is 16 residues long. The CDR3 DNA sequence: TGTGCCAGCAGCAACCCGAGGACTAGCGGGATCGATACGCAGTATTTT. This codes for CASSNPRTSGIDTQYF.

This sequence joins TRBV11-2 and TRBJ1-6; D might be TRBD1 (5 bases). There are 15 residues in the CDR3. V was pared by 1 base and J by 2 bases, with 6 bases between. Germline-derived CDR1 and CDR2 are SGHAT and FQNNGV. CDR3 coding DNA: TGTGCCAGCAGCTTAGGCAGGGCCTATAATTCACCCCTCCACTTT. Its protein is CASSLGRAYNSPLHF.

J is TRBJ1-1 and V is TRBV6-1; D unresolved. The CDR3 is made up of 17 amino acids. Trimming cost V 7 bases and J 4 bases, with 25 bases left between them. From germline, CDR1 is MNHNS and CDR2 SASEGT. CDR3: CASKARQTMNWGTEAFF. The CDR3 bases are TGTGCCAGCAAGGCCCGGCAGACCATGAACTGGGGCACTGAAGCTTTCTTT.

The V call is TRBV12-3 or TRBV12-4, the J call TRBJ1-5; tentatively, D is TRBD1 (5 bases). The V end was cut by 5 bases, the J end by 5 bases, with 16 bases between. This CDR3 has 15 residues. CDR3 DNA sequence: TGTGCCAGCAGTCCGCGGGGGGTCGGCCATCAGCCCCAGCATTTT. Its translation: CASSPRGVGHQPQHF.

The V gene is TRBV5-4, the J gene TRBJ2-3; D call uncertain. Trimming removed 4 bases at V and 0 bases at J, with 12 bases between. Germline V gene lookup returns CDR1 SGHNT and CDR2 YYREEE (reference sequence). CDR3 size: 15 residues. DNA for the CDR3: TGTGCCAGCAGCCGGTGGAAACCCAGCACAGATACGCAGTATTTT. It is translated as CASSRWKPSTDTQYF.

The V call is TRBV7-2, the J call TRBJ2-7; D is possibly TRBD2 (6 bases). The CDR3 covers 16 residues. Trimming shortened V by 2 bases and J by 0 bases, and 14 bases separated the two germline ends. CDR1 is SGHTA and CDR2 is FQGNSA in the germline V gene. The CDR3 loop is CASSLIRDGSSYEQYF. The CDR3, as DNA: TGTGCCAGCAGCTTAATCCGGGACGGGAGCTCCTACGAGCAGTACTTC.

The chain is built from TRBV7-2 and TRBJ2-7; the match to TRBD1 covers 7 bases. Germline values: CDR1 SGHTA, CDR2 FQGNSA. Germline trimming cut 4 bases from V and 2 bases from J; bases unmatched to any gene: 2. The CDR3 has 13 amino acids. The CDR3 DNA reads as TGTGCCAGCAGCTCGGGACAGCCCTACGAGCAGTACTTC. Translation gives CASSSGQPYEQYF.

The V gene is TRBV6-1, the J gene TRBJ1-2; D is possibly TRBD1 (5 bases). Germline V gene lookup returns CDR1 MNHNS and CDR2 SASEGT. V gave up 6 bases and J gave up 2 bases, with 10 bases separating them. The CDR3 is 13 amino acids. CDR3 region: CASSQGRNYGYTF. CDR3 nucleotides: TGTGCCAGCAGCCAGGGTCGGAACTATGGCTACACCTTC.

The chain couples TRBV11-3 to TRBJ1-1; 7 bases fit TRBD1. The CDR3 spans 13 residues. The ends lost 1 base at V and 10 bases at J; junction bases unmatched: 6. The germline CDR1 and CDR2 sequences are SGHNT and YENEEA. CDR3 amino acids: CASSLVEGAGAFF. CDR3 nucleotide sequence: TGTGCCAGCAGCTTAGTGGAGGGGGCAGGAGCTTTCTTT.

V is TRBV7-2 and J is TRBJ1-2, with D possibly being TRBD1 (6 bases). V was clipped by 5 bases and J by 4 bases, with 14 bases between them. CDR1 SGHTA and CDR2 FQGNSA come from the germline V gene. The CDR3 runs to 14 residues. Here the CDR3 reads CASSRQALGYGYTF. The CDR3 region has the DNA TGTGCCAGCAGCCGACAGGCCCTTGGCTATGGCTACACCTTC.

V usage is TRBV2 and J usage is TRBJ2-7; TRBD2 matches at 9 bases. Germline CDR1 reads SNHLY; CDR2 reads FYNNEI. V shed 4 bases and J 3 bases; nucleotides not matched to a gene: 4. This CDR3 comprises 14 residues. CDR3 DNA: TGTGCCAGCAGTGGGCTAGCGGGGTACTACGAGCAGTACTTC. It translates to CASSGLAGYYEQYF.

The chain links TRBV20-1 to TRBJ2-7; 8 positions agree with TRBD1. CDR3 length equals 14 residues. V shed 6 bases and J 4 bases; nucleotides not matched to a gene: 11. In germline, CDR1 is DFQATT, CDR2 SNEGSKA (reference sequence). As DNA, the CDR3 is TGCAGTGCCCTAGAGGGCAGGGGGCTGTACGAGCAGTACTTC. It translates to CSALEGRGLYEQYF.

V usage is TRBV6-4 and J usage is TRBJ1-1, with 7 bases identical to TRBD1. The CDR3 is made up of 16 amino acids. V lost 0 bases, J lost 1 base, and 5 bases stayed unmatched. In germline, CDR1 is MRHNA, CDR2 SNTAGT. This CDR3 is CASSDSIRQGNTEAFF. In nucleotides, the CDR3 is TGTGCCAGCAGTGACTCGATTCGACAGGGGAACACTGAAGCTTTCTTT.

The gene calls are TRBV7-9 and TRBJ1-1; the D gene is possibly TRBD1 (5 bases). Germline V gene data show CDR1 as SEHNR and CDR2 as FQNEAQ (reference sequence). The CDR3 runs to 14 residues. V was trimmed by 7 bases and J by 5 bases, leaving 17 bases between them. CDR3 in amino acids: CASTPRQGSTEAFF. The CDR3 region has the DNA TGTGCCAGCACCCCTCGGCAGGGTAGTACTGAAGCTTTCTTT.

This rearrangement joins TRBV28 to TRBJ2-3, with D possibly TRBD2 on 6 matching bases. Trimming shortened V by 5 bases and J by 1 base, and 10 bases separated the two germline ends. Germline V gives CDR1 MDHEN, CDR2 SYDVKM. There are 14 residues in the CDR3. In nucleotides, the CDR3 is TGTGCCAGCAGTCACGGGAGTGGCACAGATACGCAGTATTTT. Translation: CASSHGSGTDTQYF.